These 2 T cell receptor beta chains originate from one sample sequenced in a study of regulatory T cells in long-lasting Graves disease. Time point reported: persistent/refractory GD, antithyroid drugs over 5 years with positive TRAb. The authors made the TCR library using RNA they extracted from PBMCs. With iRepertoire HTBI primers and Arm-PCR of CDR3 regions, TCR beta libraries were built. TCRdb itself ran the multiplex PCR reads through MiXCR, one entry per CDR3 protein. The sample lists hundreds of thousands of distinct CDR3 sequences; about 32% were seen once. Sequencing was performed on peripheral blood mononuclear cells (PBMCs), taken when the disease was refractory, from a patient treated with antithyroid drugs. Receptors originate from a female donor with Graves disease.

Remarks on this clonotype: Compared with germline, one end of the junction differs, possibly owing to a read error. V is TRBV5-1 and J is TRBJ2-3, with 9 bases matching TRBD2. The germline CDR1 and CDR2 sequences are SGHRS and YFSETQ. The CDR3 loop spans 15 amino acids. The CDR3 nucleotides read TGTGCCAGCAGCTTAGCGGGGGCGCGCACAGATACGCAGTATTTT. This codes for CASSLAGARTDTQYF.

V usage is TRBV2 and J usage is TRBJ2-3, with D possibly matching TRBD2 (5 bases). CDR1 and CDR2 (germline): SNHLY, FYNNEI. V was cut by 1 base and J by 1 base, with 9 bases left in between. The CDR3 contains 15 residues. The CDR3 bases are TGTGCCAGCAGTGAAGGGCAGCGGCGCACAGATACGCAGTATTTT. This codes for CASSEGQRRTDTQYF. Looking up the rest from reference TRBV2 and TRBJ2-3 gives the full variable domain: EPEVTQTPSHQVTQMGQEVILRCVPISNHLYFYWYRQILGQKVEFLVSFYNNEISEKSEIFDDQFSVERPDGSNFTLKIRSTKLEDSAMYFCASSEGQRRTDTQYFGPGTRLTVL.